The T cell receptor (beta chain) described here comes from a study of blood T cell repertoires in COVID-19. Study at large: COVID-19 samples, acute and convalescent, were from the United States, Italy and Spain. In each case, the material was cDNA or gDNA derived from T cells, B-cell-depleted T cells, or PBMCs.

CDR3 length equals 14 residues. The germline V and J ends were trimmed by 11 bases and 4 bases, with 17 bases remaining between them. Germline lookup yields CDR1 WSHSY and CDR2 SAAADI. Original methodology: Counts of nucleated cells, estimated from reference gene primer amplification, were obtained. Using immunoSEQ multiplex PCR, the repertoire was profiled, and TCRdb retains in-frame clones only, with some absent. The V and J calls and clone size come from that table; D and trimming were worked out from the DNA. In the table there are approximately 100,000 clones, about 83% of which are singletons. The TCR originated in a human donor in a cohort sampled during active COVID-19. Sequencing was done on a sample of peripheral blood. The chain combines TRBV10-2 with TRBJ2-2, with D perhaps matching TRBD2 (7 bases). The chain's CDR3 is CARPRGGGTGELFF. The CDR3 coding sequence is TGCGCCCGACCGAGGGGGGGCGGCACCGGGGAGCTGTTTTTT.